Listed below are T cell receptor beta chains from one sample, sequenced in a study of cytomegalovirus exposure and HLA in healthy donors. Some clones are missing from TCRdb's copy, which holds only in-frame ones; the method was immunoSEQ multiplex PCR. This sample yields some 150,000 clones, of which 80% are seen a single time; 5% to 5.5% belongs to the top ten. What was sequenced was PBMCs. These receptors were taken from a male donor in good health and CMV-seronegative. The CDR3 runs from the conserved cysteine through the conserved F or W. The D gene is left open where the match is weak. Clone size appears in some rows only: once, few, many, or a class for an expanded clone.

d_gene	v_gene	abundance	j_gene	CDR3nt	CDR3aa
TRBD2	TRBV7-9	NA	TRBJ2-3	TGTGCCAGCAGCTTTCCCAGCGGGGGAGGCACAGATACGCAGTATTTT	CASSFPSGGGTDTQYF
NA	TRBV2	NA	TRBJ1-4	TGTGCCAGCAGTAACACAGGATTGAAACTGTTTTTT	CASSNTGLKLFF
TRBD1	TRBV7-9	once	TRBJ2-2	TGTGCCAGCAGCTTAGGAACAGGGGTGACCGGGGAGCTGTTTTTT	CASSLGTGVTGELFF
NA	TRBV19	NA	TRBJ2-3	TGTGCCAGTAGTCCCGGACACACAACCACAGATACGCAGTATTTT	CASSPGHTTTDTQYF
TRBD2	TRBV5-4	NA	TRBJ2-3	TGTGCCAGCAGCGATGGCGTTAGCGGGGTTTGGGGAGATACGCAGTATTTT	CASSDGVSGVWGDTQYF
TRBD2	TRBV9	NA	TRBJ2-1	TGTGCCAGCAGTCTGACTAGCGGGGGGAGCTCCTACAATGAGCAGTTCTTC	CASSLTSGGSSYNEQFF
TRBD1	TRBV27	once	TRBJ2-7	TGTGCCAGCAGTTTAGGGGCGGGACAGGGGGCGTACGAGCAGTACTTC	CASSLGAGQGAYEQYF
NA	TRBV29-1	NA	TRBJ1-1	TGCAGCGTTGAGGGGAACAGGGACACTGAAGCTTTCTTT	CSVEGNRDTEAFF
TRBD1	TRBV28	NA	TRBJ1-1	TGTGCCAGCAGTACTGGACAGGGGTTCGACACTGAAGCTTTCTTT	CASSTGQGFDTEAFF
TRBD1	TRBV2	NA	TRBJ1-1	TGTGCCAGCAGCGGTGACAGGGGTGAAGCTTTCTTT	CASSGDRGEAFF
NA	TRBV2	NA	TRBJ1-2	TGTGCCAGCAGTCCCACAGGGTTTGGTCTCTCGGGCTACACCTTC	CASSPTGFGLSGYTF
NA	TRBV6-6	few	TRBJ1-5	TGTGCCAGCAGGGCAAGACAGGTCGGCAATCAGCCCCAGCATTTT	CASRARQVGNQPQHF
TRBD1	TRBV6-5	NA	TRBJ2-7	TGTGCCAGCAGTTACAGCGGGACAGGGTCCTACGAGCAGTACTTC	CASSYSGTGSYEQYF
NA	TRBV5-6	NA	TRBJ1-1	TGTGCCAGCAGCTTGGATCGGGGGACTAGGAACACTGAAGCTTTCTTT	CASSLDRGTRNTEAFF
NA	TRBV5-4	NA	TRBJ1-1	TGTGCCAGCAGCTTGGGGGGCGGGAACACTGAAGCTTTCTTT	CASSLGGGNTEAFF
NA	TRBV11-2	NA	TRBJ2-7	TGTGCCAGCAGCCACGAGTCCTGGGGAGTGCAGTACTTC	CASSHESWGVQYF
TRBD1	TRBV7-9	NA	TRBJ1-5	TGTGCCATCCAAGGGACAGGGGGAGGACAGCCCCAGCATTTT	CAIQGTGGGQPQHF
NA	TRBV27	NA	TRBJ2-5	TGTGCCAGCAGTTTAAAGGGGGAGACCCAGTACTTC	CASSLKGETQYF
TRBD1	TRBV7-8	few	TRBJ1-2	TGTGCCAGCAGCTTAGCGCGGGACAGGGTCATTCCTTTGAACTATGGCTACACCTTC	CASSLARDRVIPLNYGYTF
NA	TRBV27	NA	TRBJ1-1	TGTGCCAGCAGTTTTATGGCTTTCTTC	CASSFMAFF
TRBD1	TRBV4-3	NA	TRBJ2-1	TGCGCCAGCAGCCAGGCCCCGAGAGGACAGGGCGCCAATGAGCAGTTCTTC	CASSQAPRGQGANEQFF
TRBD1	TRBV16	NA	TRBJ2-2	TGTGCCAGCAGCCTACACGACAGGGGGAACACCGGGGAGCTGTTTTTT	CASSLHDRGNTGELFF
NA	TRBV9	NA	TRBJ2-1	TGTGCCAGCGAGGGGACTCAGCAGTTCTTC	CASEGTQQFF
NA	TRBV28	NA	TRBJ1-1	TGTGCCAGCAGTAAGGGGTCGCTGGGCACTGAAGCTTTCTTT	CASSKGSLGTEAFF
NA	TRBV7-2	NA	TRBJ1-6	TGTGCCAGCAGCTTAGAGGGCGGGAATTCACCCCTCCACTTT	CASSLEGGNSPLHF
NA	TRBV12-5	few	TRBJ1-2	TGTGCTAGTGGTTTGGTACAATTTTATGGCTACACCTTC	CASGLVQFYGYTF
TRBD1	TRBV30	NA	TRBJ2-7	TGTGCCTGGAGCCTCGGGACAGTTTACGAGCAGTACTTC	CAWSLGTVYEQYF
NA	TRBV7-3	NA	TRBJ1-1	TGTGCCAGCAGCTCCACAGGGTACACTGAAGCTTTCTTT	CASSSTGYTEAFF
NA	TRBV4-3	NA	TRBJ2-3	TGCGCCAGCAGCCAAAGGAGCTTGGGAGATACGCAGTATTTT	CASSQRSLGDTQYF
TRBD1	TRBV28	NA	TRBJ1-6	TGTGCCAGCTGGACAGGGTTCGTGTATAATTCACCCCTCCACTTT	CASWTGFVYNSPLHF
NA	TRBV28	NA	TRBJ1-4	TGTGCCAGTCACAGGGTAAAGGAAAAACTGTTTTTT	CASHRVKEKLFF
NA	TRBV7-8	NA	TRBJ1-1	TGTGCCAACAGCCACTTTCGCACTGAAGCTTTCTTT	CANSHFRTEAFF
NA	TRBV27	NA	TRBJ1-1	TGTGCCAGCAGTTTAAGGGGTGGGAACACTGAAGCTTTCTTT	CASSLRGGNTEAFF
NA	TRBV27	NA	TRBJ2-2	TGTGCCAGCAGCCTGAGGGGGATGAACACCGGGGAGCTGTTTTTT	CASSLRGMNTGELFF
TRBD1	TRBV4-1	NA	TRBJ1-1	TGCGCCAGCAGCCAAGAGGAGGGGGCGGTGAACACTGAAGCTTTCTTT	CASSQEEGAVNTEAFF
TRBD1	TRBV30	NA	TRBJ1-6	TGTGCCTGGAGAGGGGACAGGGGAGGTTCACCCCTCCACTTT	CAWRGDRGGSPLHF
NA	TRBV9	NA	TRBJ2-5	TGTGCCAGCAGCGACCGGGACATTGGAGAGACCCAGTACTTC	CASSDRDIGETQYF
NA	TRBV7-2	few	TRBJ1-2	TGTGCCAGCAGCTTAATTAGTGTGGGAGGGTGGACCTTC	CASSLISVGGWTF
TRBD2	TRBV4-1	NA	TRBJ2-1	TGCGCCAGCAGCCAAGAAACTAGCGGGGGGTATGAGCAGTTCTTC	CASSQETSGGYEQFF
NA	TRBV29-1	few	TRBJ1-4	TGCAGCGTTGGAATAGGAGCTGAAAAACTGTTTTTT	CSVGIGAEKLFF
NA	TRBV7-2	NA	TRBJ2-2	TGTGCCAGCAGCTCCAGGGTTTCCGGGGAGCTGTTTTTT	CASSSRVSGELFF
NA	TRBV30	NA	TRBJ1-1	TGTGCCTGGGGGTGGGAGGGGTGGGACACTGAAGCTTTCTTT	CAWGWEGWDTEAFF
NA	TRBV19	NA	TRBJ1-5	TGTGCCAGTAGTAGCCAAGGGGGGGGAGGTTATGGTCAGCCCCAGCATTTT	CASSSQGGGGYGQPQHF
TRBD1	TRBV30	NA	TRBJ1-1	TGTGCCCGGACTCCCCCAGGGGGCGCGACGACTGAAGCTTTCTTT	CARTPPGGATTEAFF
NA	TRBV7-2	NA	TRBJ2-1	TGTGCCAGCAGCTCTAACCACGGGGATGAGCAGTTCTTC	CASSSNHGDEQFF
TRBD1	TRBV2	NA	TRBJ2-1	TGTGCCGTCCCAAGGACAGGGTACAATGAGCAGTTCTTC	CAVPRTGYNEQFF
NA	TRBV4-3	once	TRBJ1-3	TGCGCCAGCAGCCAACAGGGATCGGGTGGAAACACCATATATTTT	CASSQQGSGGNTIYF
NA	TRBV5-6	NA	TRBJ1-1	TGTGCCAGCAGCTTATCAGGGTGGGAACAGACCCTTGAAGCTTTCTTT	CASSLSGWEQTLEAFF
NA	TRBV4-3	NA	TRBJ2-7	TGCGCCAGCAGCCCGCAGGGAAATTTCTACGAGCAGTACTTC	CASSPQGNFYEQYF
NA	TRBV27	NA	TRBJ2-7	TGTGCCAGCCGGCTGAGGGACACAGACTCCTACGAGCAGTACTTC	CASRLRDTDSYEQYF
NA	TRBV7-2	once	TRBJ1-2	TGTGCCAGCAGCTTAACCGGAACAGGCTATGGCTACACCTTC	CASSLTGTGYGYTF
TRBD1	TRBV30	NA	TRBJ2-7	TGTGCCTGGGCCGATACAGGGGGGCCCCACGAGCAGTACTTC	CAWADTGGPHEQYF
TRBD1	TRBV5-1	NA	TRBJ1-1	TGCGCCAGCAGCTTAATGGGACAGGGAGTGAACACTGAAGCTTTCTTT	CASSLMGQGVNTEAFF
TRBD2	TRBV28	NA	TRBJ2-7	TGTGCCAGCAGTTTTCTAGCGGGGGGAAACTACGAGCAGTACTTC	CASSFLAGGNYEQYF